Each of the 8 T cell receptor beta chains below was sequenced from the same sample in a study of T cells in Graves' hyperthyroidism and ophthalmopathy. RNA transcripts were the template for amplifying TCR beta CDR3 regions. RT-PCR in the first round (using the HTBI primer set) targeted the TCR CDR3. TCRdb re-derived calls from the multiplex PCR reads in MiXCR, one entry per CDR3 protein. This sample has about 380,000 distinct CDR3 sequences, with roughly 15% found just once. The sequencing input was blood. Every receptor here comes from a woman in her twenties or thirties with Graves' ophthalmopathy.

This clonotype was found many times. The rearrangement joins TRBV20-1 to TRBJ2-7; 7 bases are a match to TRBD1. From germline, CDR1 is DFQATT and CDR2 SNEGSKA (reference sequence). V lost 5 bases to trimming and J lost 2 bases; unmatched junction nucleotides: 9. The CDR3 consists of 14 residues. CDR3 in amino acids: CSAELRTGAYEQYF. Here the CDR3 DNA reads TGCAGTGCTGAACTCCGGACAGGAGCCTACGAGCAGTACTTC.

This clonotype was seen more than once but under ten times. The rearrangement joins TRBV6-6 to TRBJ2-3; the D gene could be TRBD1 or TRBD2 (5 bases each). Trimming took off 0 bases at V and 1 base at J, with 20 bases between the two ends. The CDR3 runs to 19 residues. Germline CDR1 and CDR2: MNHNY and SVGAGI (reference sequence). DNA of the CDR3: TGTGCCAGCAGTTACTCGCGACCGGGACCCCGAAGGGGCACAGATACGCAGTATTTT. It encodes CASSYSRPGPRRGTDTQYF.

The table lists this clonotype with many counts. The CDR3 bases are TGTGCCAGCAGCTCCAGGTCGGGTTTCGGCTACACCTTC. Protein sequence: CASSSRSGFGYTF. V and J are TRBV7-9 and TRBJ1-2; no clear D. The CDR3 totals 13 residues. V lost 4 bases to trimming and J lost 8 bases, with 14 bases between them. Germline-derived CDR1 and CDR2 are SEHNR and FQNEAQ (reference sequence).

This clonotype was observed many times. CDR3 protein: CASSGTGGYQETQYF. The CDR3 bases are TGTGCCAGCAGCGGGACAGGAGGGTACCAAGAGACCCAGTACTTC. The gene calls are TRBV5-8 and TRBJ2-5; 8 bases are a match to TRBD1. This CDR3 has 15 amino acids. V was pared by 4 bases and J by 0 bases, with 5 bases of the junction left unmatched. The germline gives CDR1 SGHTS, CDR2 YDEGEE.

This clonotype was seen at least ten times. The V call is TRBV18, the J call TRBJ1-5, with D hard to call. Germline CDR1 KGHSH, CDR2 LQKENI. CDR3 size: 18 residues. With 2 bases removed from V and 0 bases from J, the gap between germline ends came to 17 bases. The CDR3 DNA follows: TGTGCCAGCTCACCATGGCAGACCGACCCCAATAGCAATCAGCCCCAGCATTTT. Protein: CASSPWQTDPNSNQPQHF.

This clonotype was detected ten times or more. This rearrangement joins TRBV30 to TRBJ1-5; tentative D call: TRBD1 (5 bases). The CDR3 runs 13 residues. Germline CDR1 is GTSNPN and CDR2 is SVGIG (reference sequence). The V gene lost 3 bases and the J gene lost 4 bases, with 10 bases spanning the gap. This chain's CDR3 is CAWSLRQNQPQHF. CDR3 bases: TGTGCCTGGAGCTTAAGACAGAATCAGCCCCAGCATTTT.

This clonotype was recorded at least ten times. This chain joins TRBV5-1 and TRBJ2-2; 7 bases agree with TRBD2. Trimming cost V 5 bases and J 3 bases; bases outside gene matches: 10. Germline V gives CDR1 SGHRS, CDR2 YFSETQ. This CDR3 has 16 residues. The CDR3 protein is CASSSGGGPDTGELFF. The CDR3 DNA follows: TGCGCCAGCAGTTCGGGGGGAGGTCCTGACACCGGGGAGCTGTTTTTT.

V is TRBV7-9 and J is TRBJ2-5, with 8 bases aligning to TRBD2. The CDR3 is 15 residues long. Trimming removed 5 bases from V and 2 bases from J; junction bases left unmatched: 7. Germline-derived CDR1 and CDR2 are SEHNR and FQNEAQ (reference sequence). The CDR3: CASSNNPGGQETQYF. The CDR3 coding sequence is TGTGCCAGCAGCAACAATCCGGGGGGGCAAGAGACCCAGTACTTC.